These 25 T cell receptor beta chains were all obtained from the same sample, sequenced in a study of breast tumors, draining lymph nodes, adjacent tissues. TCRdb redid the calling of the multiplex PCR reads with MiXCR, one entry per CDR3 protein. The repertoire holds around 130,000 distinct CDR3 sequences, over 20% seen once, with roughly 2% in the top ten. The lymph nodes were axillary draining lymph nodes from breast cancer patients. Sequencing was done on a sample of axillary lymph node tissue. The receptors come from a female donor with breast cancer. Some clones in this sample may be carry-over from other donors' samples.

This clonotype has a count of ten or more. The chain couples TRBV9 to TRBJ2-7; D is possibly TRBD2 (6 bases). Germline values: CDR1 SGDLS, CDR2 YYNGEE. The V end lost 3 bases, the J end lost 3 bases, and 16 bases lay between the germline ends. The CDR3 is 15 residues long. CDR3 in amino acids: CASSEAPGVNYEQYF. CDR3 nucleotide sequence: TGTGCCAGCAGCGAGGCCCCGGGAGTTAACTACGAGCAGTACTTC. Drawing the rest from reference TRBV9 and TRBJ2-7, the complete variable domain is DSGVTQTPKHLITATGQRVTLRCSPRSGDLSVYWYQQSLDQGLQFLIQYYNGEERAKGNILERFSAQQFPDLHSELNLSSLELGDSALYFCASSEAPGVNYEQYFGPGTRLTVT.

This clonotype was seen repeatedly, ten times or more. The chain combines TRBV12-3 or TRBV12-4 with TRBJ1-6; D not resolved. V was cut by 5 bases and J by 9 bases, with 23 bases left in between. The CDR3 covers 17 residues. This CDR3 is CASSDLERLEIGSPLHF. CDR3 DNA: TGTGCCAGCAGTGACTTGGAGCGATTGGAGATAGGTTCACCCCTCCACTTT.

Ten or more counts support this clonotype. V and J are TRBV5-1 and TRBJ2-5, with 15 bases that match TRBD2. With V trimmed by 4 bases and J by 3 bases, 4 bases remained unmatched. The CDR3 contains 16 residues. Germline loops: CDR1 SGHRS, CDR2 YFSETQ. The CDR3 is CASSLGTSGGKETQYF. The CDR3 nucleotides are TGCGCCAGCAGCCTCGGGACTAGCGGGGGGAAAGAGACCCAGTACTTC.

In this sample, this clonotype turned up many times. This sequence joins TRBV5-1 and TRBJ2-1; 8 nucleotides line up with TRBD2. Germline loops: CDR1 SGHRS, CDR2 YFSETQ. The CDR3 spans 16 residues. With 4 bases clipped from V and 5 bases from J, the junction kept 11 bases outside the gene matches. The CDR3 here is CASSITIAGSNNEQFF. The CDR3 DNA reads as TGCGCCAGCAGCATCACTATAGCGGGAAGCAACAATGAGCAGTTCTTC.

The chain is built from TRBV5-1 and TRBJ2-2; 8 bases are shared with TRBD2. The CDR3 runs 15 residues. After removal of 4 bases from V and 6 bases from J, the junction contained 8 bases not matched to a gene. Germline V gene lookup returns CDR1 SGHRS and CDR2 YFSETQ. The chain's CDR3 is CASSTSGRAAGELFF. DNA of the CDR3: TGCGCCAGCAGCACCTCCGGGAGGGCCGCCGGGGAGCTGTTTTTT.

The sample holds many counts of this clonotype. The rearrangement joins TRBV4-1 to TRBJ1-2, with D tentatively TRBD1 (6 bases). The germline V and J ends were trimmed by 4 bases and 0 bases, with 12 bases remaining between them. CDR3 length: 15 amino acids. Germline V gene data show CDR1 as MGHRA and CDR2 as YSYEKL. CDR3 amino acids: CASSLRDITNYGYTF. Here the CDR3 DNA reads TGCGCCAGCAGCCTCCGGGACATCACTAACTATGGCTACACCTTC.

In its sample, this clonotype was seen many times. The V and J genes are TRBV10-1 and TRBJ1-6; 12 bases match TRBD1. Trimming removed 6 bases from V and 9 bases from J; junction bases left unmatched: 15. Germline loops: CDR1 WNHNN, CDR2 SYGVQD (reference sequence). This CDR3 comprises 18 residues. The CDR3 DNA reads as TGCGCCAGCAGCCGAATTCCGGGACAGGGGGCAAGTATTTCACCCCTCCACTTT. Translation: CASSRIPGQGASISPLHF.

This clonotype has more than one count but fewer than ten. The chain joins TRBV5-1 to TRBJ2-5, with 8 bases lining up with TRBD2. The J segment lost 5 bases and the V segment lost 4 bases, leaving 19 bases of the junction unmatched. CDR1 and CDR2 (germline): SGHRS, YFSETQ. The CDR3 is made up of 18 amino acids. The CDR3 DNA follows: TGCGCCAGCAGCCGGGGCCCCAGTGGGGCTGGCGGGGGGGAGACCCAGTACTTC. Encoded protein: CASSRGPSGAGGGETQYF.

This clonotype has ten or more counts. V usage is TRBV19 and J usage is TRBJ2-7, with TRBD2 matching 8 bases. This CDR3 contains 14 residues. V was pared by 3 bases and J by 5 bases, with 6 bases of the junction left unmatched. Per germline, CDR1 LNHDA and CDR2 SQIVND (reference sequence). The CDR3 sequence is CASSIASGSHEQYF. DNA for the CDR3: TGTGCCAGTAGTATTGCCAGCGGGAGTCACGAGCAGTACTTC.

In its sample, this clonotype was seen many times. DNA of the CDR3: TGTGCCAGCAGCGTAAGCTCGGCAGGGCTATATGGCTACACCTTC. Its translation: CASSVSSAGLYGYTF. This chain links TRBV9 with TRBJ1-2, with D possibly matching TRBD1 (5 bases). The V end lost 1 base, the J end lost 5 bases, and 15 bases lay between the germline ends. CDR1 and CDR2 (germline): SGDLS, YYNGEE. The CDR3 totals 15 residues.

A few counts support this clonotype. The chain is built from TRBV27 and TRBJ2-1; 8 positions match TRBD2. The CDR3 is 16 residues long. The V gene's germline CDR1 is MNHEY and CDR2 SMNVEV (reference sequence). V dropped 8 bases and J dropped 0; count of bases not matched to a gene: 9. CDR3 DNA sequence: TGTGCCAGCGAGGTCGCGGGAGGTCGCTCCTACAATGAGCAGTTCTTC. It specifies CASEVAGGRSYNEQFF.

The chain joins TRBV19 to TRBJ1-5; D remains unclear. Germline CDR1 and CDR2: LNHDA and SQIVND (reference sequence). The CDR3 is made up of 13 amino acids. Trimming stripped 6 bases from V and 1 base from J, with 7 bases between. CDR3 sequence reads: CASRSSSNQPQHF. The CDR3 region has the DNA TGTGCCAGTAGATCCAGCAGCAATCAGCCCCAGCATTTT.

This clonotype was observed at least ten times. The V and J genes are TRBV6-6 and TRBJ2-7; unclear D gene. The germline V and J ends were trimmed by 4 bases and 0 bases, with 10 bases remaining between them. CDR3 length: 14 residues. Germline V lookup: CDR1 MNHNY, CDR2 SVGAGI (reference sequence). The CDR3 protein is CASSSDLLSYEQYF. DNA for the CDR3: TGTGCCAGCAGTTCCGACTTGCTCTCCTACGAGCAGTACTTC.

For this clonotype: Since no conserved phenylalanine or tryptophan closes the CDR3, a read error is the likely cause. The genes are TRBV19 and TRBJ1-6, with 7 bases identical to TRBD1. Germline V gene lookup returns CDR1 LNHDA and CDR2 SQIVND (reference sequence). After removal of 4 bases from V and 14 bases from J, the junction contained 5 bases not matched to a gene. The CDR3 is 12 residues long. CDR3: CASSTPGGTLHS. For the CDR3, the DNA is TGTGCCAGTAGTACTCCAGGGGGGACCCTCCACTCT.

Comments on this clonotype: A much larger clone is a single base away; this may be a read error. V gene TRBV6-1 combines with J gene TRBJ2-1, with 9 positions matching TRBD1. Germline V CDR1 and CDR2: MNHNS, SASEGT. The CDR3 runs to 14 residues. The CDR3 nucleotides are TGTGCCAGCAGGCGACAGGGGGGAGGCGATGAGCGGTTCTTC. As protein: CASRRQGGGDERFF.

This clonotype came up a few times. For the CDR3, the DNA is TGCAGTGCTACCCCGGCCCTGGACACCGGGGAGCTGTTTTTT. Translation gives CSATPALDTGELFF. V usage is TRBV20-1 and J usage is TRBJ2-2; D gene ambiguous. V lost 4 bases and J lost 3, with 12 bases in between. Germline assignment: CDR1 DFQATT and CDR2 SNEGSKA (reference sequence). This CDR3 spans 14 amino acids.

Worth noting for this clonotype: Since a much larger clone is just one base distant, this may be a read error. The genes are TRBV11-2 and TRBJ1-4; D is undetermined. The CDR3 length is 12 residues. V shed 6 bases and J shed 7 bases, with 9 bases lying between them. The germline CDR1 and CDR2 sequences are SGHAT and FQNNGV. CDR3 in DNA: TGTGCCAGCAGTCGTGGCGGTGAAAAACTGTTTTTT. Residues: CASSRGGEKLFF.

In its sample, this clonotype was seen a few times. The chain recombines TRBV7-2 with TRBJ2-1; 8 bases fit TRBD2. This CDR3 comprises 14 residues. Germline CDR1 reads SGHTA; CDR2 reads FQGNSA. Trimming removed 1 base from V and 9 bases from J; junction bases left unmatched: 5. The CDR3: CASSLGTSYGEQFF. The CDR3 DNA is TGTGCCAGCAGCTTAGGGACTAGCTACGGTGAGCAGTTCTTC.

In its sample, this clonotype was seen many times. The chain employs TRBV2 and TRBJ1-2; 8 bases agree with TRBD1. Germline CDR1 SNHLY, CDR2 FYNNEI. V was pared by 6 bases and J by 4 bases, with 4 bases of the junction left unmatched. The CDR3 contains 13 residues. The CDR3 DNA sequence: TGTGCCAGCAGGAGGGACAGGACCTATGGCTACACCTTC. Translated: CASRRDRTYGYTF.

This clonotype was counted ten times or more. The rearrangement uses TRBV27 and TRBJ2-6; 8 positions match TRBD1. The germline V gene has CDR1 MNHEY and CDR2 SMNVEV (reference sequence). V lost 4 bases, J lost 2 bases, and 10 bases stayed unmatched. The length of the CDR3 is 18 residues. The CDR3 DNA reads as TGTGCCAGCAGTTCTCAGACAGGGGAAGTGACTGGGGCCAACGTCCTGACTTTC. Amino acids: CASSSQTGEVTGANVLTF.

The sample holds many counts of this clonotype. The chain couples TRBV12-5 to TRBJ2-1, with D maybe TRBD2 (6 bases). Trimming pared 5 bases from V and 4 bases from J, leaving 9 bases between. The CDR3 contains 13 residues. Germline V lookup: CDR1 LGHNT, CDR2 FRNRAP. For the CDR3, the DNA is TGTGCTAGTGGTCTGGACTATTACAATGAGCAGTTCTTC. Protein sequence: CASGLDYYNEQFF.

This clonotype was counted at least ten times. This chain connects TRBV28 to TRBJ2-7; either TRBD1 or TRBD2 may supply D (5 bases each). The ends were cut back, 6 bases at V and 5 bases at J, with 20 bases in the middle. The germline V gene encodes CDR1 MDHEN and CDR2 SYDVKM. The length of the CDR3 is 15 residues. DNA of the CDR3: TGTGCCAGCAGCCCCATTGAGGGATGGGGCAACGAGCAGTACTTC. Its protein is CASSPIEGWGNEQYF. Drawing the rest from reference TRBV28 and TRBJ2-7, the complete variable domain is DVKVTQSSRYLVKRTGEKVFLECVQDMDHENMFWYRQDPGLGLRLIYFSYDVKMKEKGDIPEGYSVSREKKERFSLILESASTNQTSMYLCASSPIEGWGNEQYFGPGTRLTVT.

In this sample, this clonotype turned up many times. This sequence joins TRBV6-5 and TRBJ1-6; possibly TRBD1 for D (6 bases). Between the trimmed V and J ends, which lost 7 bases and 0 bases, there was a span of 16 bases. CDR1 and CDR2 from the germline V gene are MNHEY and SVGAGI. This CDR3 contains 17 residues. Written as DNA, the CDR3 is TGTGCCAGCACCCCTGGGGGGCTAAGCTCCTATAATTCACCCCTCCACTTT. This codes for CASTPGGLSSYNSPLHF.

The chain employs TRBV28 and TRBJ1-2, with unresolved D. This CDR3 is 14 amino acids long. V was trimmed by 1 base and J by 2 bases, leaving 8 bases between them. Germline lookup yields CDR1 MDHEN and CDR2 SYDVKM. This CDR3 reads CASSLSGKNYGYTF. The CDR3 DNA is TGTGCCAGCAGTTTATCGGGCAAAAACTATGGCTACACCTTC.

The chain's CDR3 is CAWSSGPNYGYTF. The CDR3 DNA follows: TGTGCCTGGAGTTCTGGACCTAACTATGGCTACACCTTC. V gene TRBV30 combines with J gene TRBJ1-2; no firm D call. The CDR3 has 13 amino acids. CDR1 GTSNPN and CDR2 SVGIG come from the germline V gene (reference sequence). Trimming took 2 bases from V and 0 from J, leaving 7 bases between them.